The 28 T cell receptor beta chains presented below share a single source sample, sequenced in a study of T cell responses to AZD1222 COVID-19 vaccine. Profiled with immunoSEQ multiplex PCR; TCRdb holds only in-frame clones, not every one. The repertoire includes approximately 140,000 clones, 85% to 95% of them detected once, and approximately 5.4% sits in the top ten. Sequences were derived from peripheral blood, sampled on day 0 of AZD1222 vaccination. Every receptor here comes from an adult in good health.

The chain joins TRBV27 to TRBJ1-5; D gene ambiguous. There are 12 residues in the CDR3. CDR1 and CDR2 from the germline V gene are MNHEY and SMNVEV (reference sequence). V was clipped by 10 bases and J by 3 bases, with 10 bases between them. The CDR3 region has the DNA TGTGCCACCGGGCCCCTCAATCAGCCCCAGCATTTT. Its protein product is CATGPLNQPQHF.

The rearrangement uses TRBV9 and TRBJ1-5; TRBD1 matches at 9 bases. Germline trimming cut 7 bases from V and 4 bases from J; bases unmatched to any gene: 6. This CDR3 comprises 14 residues. In germline, CDR1 is SGDLS, CDR2 YYNGEE. CDR3 loop: CASGPGQGNQPQHF. The CDR3 DNA follows: TGTGCCAGCGGACCGGGACAGGGTAATCAGCCCCAGCATTTT.

This rearrangement joins TRBV13 to TRBJ1-6, with D perhaps matching TRBD1 (5 bases). CDR1 is PRHDT and CDR2 is FYEKMQ in the germline V gene (reference sequence). This CDR3 comprises 15 residues. The germline V and J ends were trimmed by 5 bases and 2 bases, with 10 bases remaining between them. DNA of the CDR3: TGTGCCAGCAGCGGAGAGGGGCCCTATAATTCACCCCTCCACTTT. This gives the protein CASSGEGPYNSPLHF. Supplemented by reference TRBV13 and TRBJ1-6, the full variable domain reads AAGVIQSPRHLIKEKRETATLKCYPIPRHDTVYWYQQGPGQDPQFLISFYEKMQSDKGSIPDRFSAQQFSDYHSELNMSSLELGDSALYFCASSGEGPYNSPLHFGNGTRLTVT.

The V and J genes are TRBV19 and TRBJ1-2; 11 nucleotides match TRBD1. The CDR3 length is 18 residues. The J segment lost 0 bases and the V segment lost 6 bases, leaving 12 bases of the junction unmatched. Germline V gene lookup returns CDR1 LNHDA and CDR2 SQIVND (reference sequence). CDR3 loop: CASSPKGQGALTNYGYTF. In nucleotides, the CDR3 is TGTGCCAGTAGCCCAAAAGGACAGGGGGCACTGACTAACTATGGCTACACCTTC.

The CDR3 DNA reads as TGTGCCAGCAGCTTAGGGGCGGGAGGGCCTGTTGATGAGCAGTTCTTC. Translating it yields CASSLGAGGPVDEQFF. V usage is TRBV7-9 and J usage is TRBJ2-1, with TRBD2 matching over 9 bases. Germline V gene data show CDR1 as SEHNR and CDR2 as FQNEAQ (reference sequence). The CDR3 totals 16 residues. Trimming took 1 base from V and 8 from J; bases not matched to a gene: 9.

This clone was observed a few times. The genes are TRBV4-1 and TRBJ2-1, with 8 bases aligning to TRBD2. This CDR3 has 16 residues. CDR1 and CDR2 from the germline V gene are MGHRA and YSYEKL. V dropped 0 bases and J dropped 9; count of bases not matched to a gene: 10. As DNA, the CDR3 is TGCGCCAGCAGCCAAGATCAGGGGACTAGGGGTCCTGAGCAGTTCTTC. Amino acid sequence: CASSQDQGTRGPEQFF.

The chain couples TRBV18 to TRBJ2-5; a weak D match, TRBD2 (6 bases). Germline V gene data show CDR1 as KGHSH and CDR2 as LQKENI. Trimming left V 0 bases short and J 4 bases short, with 9 bases between. The CDR3 is 14 amino acids. The CDR3 is CASSPPAGRETQYF. Written as DNA, the CDR3 is TGTGCCAGCTCACCACCGGCGGGGCGAGAGACCCAGTACTTC.

The CDR3 nucleotides read TGTGCCAGCACCCTAAGGGGCATCCATCAGCCCCAGCATTTT. It yields the protein CASTLRGIHQPQHF. The chain combines TRBV6-5 with TRBJ1-5, with a tentative D call TRBD1 (5 bases). The germline V and J ends were trimmed by 7 bases and 5 bases, with 15 bases remaining between them. The CDR3 runs 14 residues. Germline CDR1 reads MNHEY; CDR2 reads SVGAGI.

The chain joins TRBV27 to TRBJ1-6; TRBD1 matches at 7 bases. From germline, CDR1 is MNHEY and CDR2 SMNVEV (reference sequence). With 6 bases clipped from V and 5 bases from J, the junction kept 7 bases outside the gene matches. This CDR3 region has 15 residues. CDR3 bases: TGTGCCAGCAGCATCTCCGGGACAGATAATTCACCCCTCCACTTT. Its translation is CASSISGTDNSPLHF.

V gene TRBV4-3 combines with J gene TRBJ2-2; 8 positions agree with TRBD2. With 4 bases clipped from V and 4 bases from J, the junction kept 8 bases outside the gene matches. This CDR3 comprises 16 residues. Germline CDR1 and CDR2: LGHNA and YSLEER. The CDR3 region has the DNA TGCGCCAGCAGCCCTACTGGGACTAGGAGCACCGGGGAGCTGTTTTTT. This gives the protein CASSPTGTRSTGELFF.

The chain recombines TRBV6-5 with TRBJ1-2; D remains unclear. The CDR3 contains 12 residues. Per the germline V gene, CDR1 is MNHEY and CDR2 is SVGAGI. V lost 7 bases and J 7 bases, leaving 13 bases between the germline ends. The CDR3 sequence: CASNTPGSGYTF. Here the CDR3 DNA reads TGTGCCAGCAATACGCCGGGGAGTGGCTACACCTTC.

The J gene is TRBJ2-5, the V gene TRBV10-3; D possibly corresponds to TRBD1 (6 bases). The CDR3 is 13 amino acids. Per germline, CDR1 ENHRY and CDR2 SYGVKD. V lost 6 bases to trimming and J lost 1 base, with 9 bases between them. In DNA form, the CDR3 reads TGTGCCATCAGAGGGGACACCCAAGAGACCCAGTACTTC. Its protein is CAIRGDTQETQYF.

V usage is TRBV6-5 and J usage is TRBJ1-6, with 7 bases identical to TRBD1. CDR1 and CDR2 (germline): MNHEY, SVGAGI. This CDR3 contains 15 residues. Unmatched junction bases numbered 7, after V lost 7 bases and J lost 4 bases. The CDR3 sequence is CASNGDSRYNSPLHF. The CDR3 DNA reads TGTGCCAGCAACGGGGACAGCCGATATAATTCACCCCTCCACTTT.

V is TRBV7-9 and J is TRBJ1-3, with a possible D match to TRBD1 (5 bases). The V gene lost 8 bases and the J gene lost 0 bases, with 8 bases spanning the gap. This CDR3 is built from 13 residues. CDR1 and CDR2 from the germline V gene are SEHNR and FQNEAQ (reference sequence). This CDR3 is CASGQGSGNTIYF. In DNA, the CDR3 is TGTGCCAGCGGTCAGGGCTCTGGAAACACCATATATTTT.

The chain links TRBV7-3 to TRBJ1-2, with D perhaps matching TRBD1 (6 bases). Per the germline V gene, CDR1 is SGHTA and CDR2 is FQGTGA. The length of the CDR3 is 14 residues. Trimming took 5 bases from V and 1 from J, leaving 11 bases between them. Written as DNA, the CDR3 is TGTGCCAGCAGCCCGGGACAACTTAACTATGGCTACACCTTC. Its protein is CASSPGQLNYGYTF.

This clone showed up just once. J is TRBJ2-7 and V is TRBV11-2; 8 bases align to TRBD1. The V gene end was trimmed by 5 bases and the J gene end by 7 bases; junction bases not matched to a gene: 7. The CDR3 totals 13 residues. Germline assignment: CDR1 SGHAT and CDR2 FQNNGV. CDR3 bases: TGTGCCAGCAGCCCTCAGGGGGCGCGTGAGCAGTACTTC. Translating gives CASSPQGAREQYF.

The chain is built from TRBV7-2 and TRBJ1-1; D unresolved. V was shortened by 4 bases and J by 4 bases, with 13 bases between the two germline ends. This CDR3 has 14 residues. The V gene's germline CDR1 is SGHTA and CDR2 FQGNSA. CDR3 sequence (DNA): TGTGCCAGCAGCTCCTCCCGCTGGGGCACTGAAGCTTTCTTT. This translates into CASSSSRWGTEAFF. The full variable domain, rest sourced from reference TRBV7-2 and TRBJ1-1, is GAGVSQSPSNKVTEKGKDVELRCDPISGHTALYWYRQSLGQGLEFLIYFQGNSAPDKSGLPSDRFSAERTGGSVSTLTIQRTQQEDSAVYLCASSSSRWGTEAFFGQGTRLTVV.

Here the CDR3 reads CASSSETNYGYTF. In DNA form, the CDR3 reads TGTGCCAGCAGTTCAGAGACTAACTATGGCTACACCTTC. This chain uses TRBV28 with TRBJ1-2, with D hard to call. CDR3 length equals 13 residues. CDR1 and CDR2 (germline): MDHEN, SYDVKM. Trimming removed 4 bases at V and 0 bases at J, with 6 bases between.

The chain carries TRBV29-1 and TRBJ2-7; 7 positions match TRBD2. V was clipped by 6 bases and J by 3 bases; unmatched bases: 8. The CDR3 contains 13 residues. Germline CDR1 is SQVTM and CDR2 is ANQGSEA. CDR3 amino acids: CSVGGGPIYEQYF. The CDR3 nucleotides are TGCAGCGTCGGCGGGGGTCCCATCTACGAGCAGTACTTC.

V usage is TRBV3-1 (or the pseudogene TRBV3-2) and J usage is TRBJ1-2, with D possibly being TRBD1 (5 bases). Germline assignment: CDR1 LGHDT and CDR2 YNNKEL (reference sequence). The CDR3 runs to 16 residues. The V end was cut by 10 bases, the J end by 6 bases, with 27 bases between. CDR3 amino acids: CATGAQGRLGGDGYTF. In nucleotides, the CDR3 is TGTGCCACCGGAGCGCAGGGTAGACTCGGTGGGGATGGCTACACCTTC.

The V gene is TRBV7-9, the J gene TRBJ1-1; the match to TRBD1 covers 10 bases. From germline, CDR1 is SEHNR and CDR2 FQNEAQ (reference sequence). The CDR3 has 14 amino acids. With V trimmed by 4 bases and J by 6 bases, 5 bases remained unmatched. CDR3 nucleotides: TGTGCCAGCAGCTACGGGACAGGGGAGGCTGAAGCTTTCTTT. It translates to CASSYGTGEAEAFF.

The chain joins TRBV11-2 to TRBJ1-2, with 10 bases matching TRBD1. This CDR3 has 17 residues. Germline values: CDR1 SGHAT, CDR2 FQNNGV. V dropped 0 bases and J dropped 4; count of bases not matched to a gene: 8. The CDR3 region is CASSLDGRTGGVYGYTF. DNA for the CDR3: TGTGCCAGCAGCTTAGATGGGCGGACAGGGGGAGTCTATGGCTACACCTTC.

This chain uses TRBV6-6 with TRBJ2-1; D remains ambiguous. The CDR3 length is 14 residues. Germline loops: CDR1 MNHNY, CDR2 SVGAGI (reference sequence). V lost 0 bases and J 4 bases, leaving 7 bases between the germline ends. CDR3 DNA: TGTGCCAGCAGTTACTCCCCACGTTACAATGAGCAGTTCTTC. Its protein is CASSYSPRYNEQFF.

V is TRBV6-5 and J is TRBJ1-1; D gene ambiguous. Germline loops: CDR1 MNHEY, CDR2 SVGAGI. The V gene lost 7 bases and the J gene lost 4 bases, with 16 bases spanning the gap. The length of the CDR3 is 14 residues. The CDR3 here is CASTRTTSFTEAFF. The DNA of the CDR3 is TGTGCCAGCACCCGAACCACATCTTTCACTGAAGCTTTCTTT.

The genes are TRBV7-6 and TRBJ2-3, with TRBD2 matching 10 bases. Losses at the gene ends were 1 base for V and 4 bases for J; bases not matched to a gene: 5. Germline-derived CDR1 and CDR2 are SGHVS and FNYEAQ. This CDR3 contains 16 residues. Here the CDR3 DNA reads TGTGCCAGCAGCTTAGGGGCTAGCGGGAGTCCAGATACGCAGTATTTT. Residues: CASSLGASGSPDTQYF. The whole variable domain, remainder taken from reference TRBV7-6 and TRBJ2-3, is GAGVSQSPRYKVTKRGQDVALRCDPISGHVSLYWYRQALGQGPEFLTYFNYEAQQDKSGLPNDRFSAERPEGSISTLTIQRTEQRDSAMYRCASSLGASGSPDTQYFGPGTRLTVL.

CDR3 residues: CASSLIDYNEQFF. CDR3 DNA sequence: TGTGCCAGCAGCCTGATAGATTACAATGAGCAGTTCTTC. The rearrangement joins TRBV14 to TRBJ2-1; unclear D gene. V dropped 4 bases and J dropped 4 bases, with 8 bases sitting between them. The CDR3 runs 13 residues. From germline, CDR1 is SGHDN and CDR2 FVKESK.

The chain combines TRBV9 with TRBJ1-1; D gene uncertain. The V end lost 6 bases, the J end lost 1 base, and 10 bases lay between the germline ends. Per germline, CDR1 SGDLS and CDR2 YYNGEE. The CDR3 has 13 residues. CDR3 sequence reads: CASTGLGNTEAFF. Written as DNA, the CDR3 is TGTGCCAGCACCGGTTTGGGGAACACTGAAGCTTTCTTT.

The chain is built from TRBV7-8 and TRBJ2-2; D not certain. V lost 1 base and J 3 bases, leaving 9 bases between the germline ends. The germline CDR1 and CDR2 sequences are SGHVS and FQNEAQ. The CDR3 has 15 amino acids. The CDR3 loop reads CASSLGEAHTGELFF. The CDR3 nucleotides are TGTGCCAGCAGCTTAGGAGAAGCGCACACCGGGGAGCTGTTTTTT. The full variable domain, its missing parts supplied by reference TRBV7-8 and TRBJ2-2, is GAGVSQSPRYKVAKRGQDVALRCDPISGHVSLFWYQQALGQGPEFLTYFQNEAQLDKSGLPSDRFFAERPEGSVSTLKIQRTQQEDSAVYLCASSLGEAHTGELFFGEGSRLTVL.